Below, 29 T cell receptor beta chains from the same sample are listed, as sequenced in a study of blood T cell repertoires in COVID-19. Generated by immunoSEQ multiplex PCR, the TCRdb table keeps only in-frame clones and is missing some. The repertoire consists of about 180,000 clones, with approximately 86% occurring once and the leading ten covering under 3%. The specimen was peripheral blood. Source of these receptors: a woman aged 25 to 39 with active or convalescent COVID-19.

The gene calls are TRBV7-2 and TRBJ2-5; 9 bases agree with TRBD1. The CDR3 spans 13 residues. V was pared by 5 bases and J by 3 bases, with 1 base of the junction left unmatched. Germline V gives CDR1 SGHTA, CDR2 FQGNSA. CDR3 sequence (DNA): TGTGCCAGCAGCCGGGACAGGGAAGAGACCCAGTACTTC. Protein product: CASSRDREETQYF.

CDR3 residues: CASSLGQGRYEQYF. CDR3 nucleotides: TGTGCCAGCAGTTTAGGACAGGGGCGCTACGAGCAGTACTTC. This chain links TRBV27 with TRBJ2-7, with 9 bases that match TRBD1. Germline CDR1 and CDR2: MNHEY and SMNVEV (reference sequence). The V segment lost 2 bases and the J segment 3 bases; nucleotides outside the gene matches: 2. CDR3 length equals 14 residues.

The chain combines TRBV18 with TRBJ1-2; unclear D gene. CDR1 and CDR2 from the germline V gene are KGHSH and LQKENI. The CDR3 runs to 12 residues. V was shortened by 5 bases and J by 8 bases, with 12 bases between the two germline ends. CDR3 sequence: CASSSTQKGYTF. In DNA form, the CDR3 reads TGTGCCAGCTCATCGACTCAGAAGGGCTACACCTTC.

The chain recombines TRBV19 with TRBJ2-7; 7 positions match TRBD2. CDR3 length equals 15 residues. The germline CDR1 and CDR2 sequences are LNHDA and SQIVND (reference sequence). Trimming took 1 base from V and 3 from J; bases not matched to a gene: 6. CDR3 in amino acids: CASSIASGENYEQYF. In DNA form, the CDR3 reads TGTGCCAGTAGTATAGCGAGCGGGGAGAACTACGAGCAGTACTTC.

This clone was detected only once. The chain joins TRBV10-3 to TRBJ1-1, with a possible D match to TRBD1 (6 bases). V dropped 3 bases and J dropped 1 base, with 12 bases sitting between them. This CDR3 spans 15 amino acids. Germline CDR1 ENHRY, CDR2 SYGVKD. CDR3 residues: CAISDPGTPNTEAFF. As DNA, the CDR3 is TGTGCCATCAGTGACCCCGGGACACCGAACACTGAAGCTTTCTTT.

The rearrangement links TRBV24-1 to TRBJ1-1; 8 nucleotides align to TRBD1. This CDR3 has 13 residues. Germline V gives CDR1 KGHDR, CDR2 SFDVKD. Trimming removed 9 bases from V and 1 base from J; junction bases left unmatched: 3. The CDR3 sequence is CATRGQGNTEAFF. The DNA of the CDR3 is TGTGCCACCCGAGGACAGGGGAACACTGAAGCTTTCTTT.

This sequence joins TRBV12-3 or TRBV12-4 and TRBJ1-2; D is unclear. The CDR3 is 13 amino acids. Trimming removed 9 bases from V and 8 bases from J, with 19 bases in between. This CDR3 is CASALLRRGGYTF. CDR3 nucleotides: TGTGCCAGTGCCTTATTACGACGCGGGGGCTACACCTTC.

CDR3 DNA: TGCGCCAGCAGCCAAGCTCGGCTCGCGGGTCAGCCCCAGCATTTT. Protein: CASSQARLAGQPQHF. The chain has TRBV4-1 and TRBJ1-5; D call uncertain. The germline V gene has CDR1 MGHRA and CDR2 YSYEKL. This CDR3 has 15 residues. Trimming removed 1 base from V and 6 bases from J, with 13 bases in between.

This clone was found once. The chain uses TRBV7-9 and TRBJ2-7; D uncertain. Germline CDR1 and CDR2: SEHNR and FQNEAQ (reference sequence). The CDR3 is made up of 12 amino acids. Trimming took off 2 bases at V and 1 base at J, with 3 bases between the two ends. The CDR3 protein is CASSLRSYEQYF. CDR3 bases: TGTGCCAGCAGCTTACGGTCCTACGAGCAGTACTTC.

The gene calls are TRBV6-5 and TRBJ2-6; D is uncertain. The CDR3 contains 15 residues. Germline CDR1 and CDR2: MNHEY and SVGAGI. With 5 bases removed from V and 4 bases from J, the gap between germline ends came to 12 bases. The CDR3: CASSPLVAGANVLTF. The CDR3 DNA is TGTGCCAGCAGTCCCCTCGTAGCCGGGGCCAACGTCCTGACTTTC.

As regards this clone: The same CDR3 can be traced to other DNA sequences in this sample. The chain joins TRBV2 to TRBJ1-1; 7 nucleotides agree with TRBD1. CDR1 is SNHLY and CDR2 is FYNNEI in the germline V gene. The CDR3 length is 13 residues. With 8 bases clipped from V and 0 bases from J, the junction kept 3 bases outside the gene matches. The CDR3 bases are TGTGCCAGCCGACAGGGTTTGAACACTGAAGCTTTCTTT. Its translation is CASRQGLNTEAFF.

This chain uses TRBV28 with TRBJ2-7, with D perhaps TRBD1 (6 bases). The CDR3 sequence is 14 residues long. Germline values: CDR1 MDHEN, CDR2 SYDVKM. Deletions cut 10 bases from V and 1 base from J, with 17 bases between. This chain's CDR3 is CATQGQGASYEQYF. In DNA, the CDR3 is TGTGCCACCCAGGGACAAGGGGCTTCCTACGAGCAGTACTTC.

This chain joins TRBV7-2 and TRBJ2-7, with TRBD2 as a possible D gene (5 bases). This CDR3 is 14 amino acids long. From germline, CDR1 is SGHTA and CDR2 FQGNSA. Trimming left V 1 base short and J 3 bases short, with 10 bases between. CDR3 nucleotide sequence: TGTGCCAGCAGCTTAGTTCCCGGGAACTACGAGCAGTACTTC. Its protein product is CASSLVPGNYEQYF.

This clone was detected only a few times. J is TRBJ1-2 and V is TRBV27; tentatively, D is TRBD1 (6 bases). CDR1 is MNHEY and CDR2 is SMNVEV in the germline V gene (reference sequence). This CDR3 is built from 14 residues. V was cut by 4 bases and J by 7 bases, with 16 bases left in between. The CDR3 DNA reads as TGTGCCAGCAGTTCGAACCCGGGACATTTTGGCTACACCTTC. It is translated as CASSSNPGHFGYTF.

The chain links TRBV10-2 to TRBJ1-6; D not resolved. This CDR3 contains 12 residues. Germline loops: CDR1 WSHSY, CDR2 SAAADI. Trimming took off 5 bases at V and 8 bases at J, with 7 bases between the two ends. This chain's CDR3 is CASSYSDSPLHF. DNA for the CDR3: TGCGCCAGCAGTTACAGTGATTCACCCCTCCACTTT.

The chain joins TRBV5-4 to TRBJ1-3; 8 nucleotides align to TRBD1. The length of the CDR3 is 14 residues. From germline, CDR1 is SGHNT and CDR2 YYREEE (reference sequence). J lost 4 bases, V lost 3 bases, and 3 bases had no gene match. DNA for the CDR3: TGTGCCAGCAGCTCGGACAGGGTGGGAAACACCATATATTTT. Translated, it gives CASSSDRVGNTIYF.

The rearrangement links TRBV10-1 to TRBJ2-3; TRBD2 agrees at 10 bases. The CDR3 is made up of 17 amino acids. Germline V lookup: CDR1 WNHNN, CDR2 SYGVQD (reference sequence). V gave up 0 bases and J gave up 6 bases; unmatched junction bases: 9. The CDR3 coding sequence is TGCGCCAGCAGTGAGTCGCAGCTAGCGGGGGCGAGGGATACGCAGTATTTT. Residues: CASSESQLAGARDTQYF.

The chain links TRBV7-6 to TRBJ2-3; 10 nucleotides match TRBD2. Per the germline V gene, CDR1 is SGHVS and CDR2 is FNYEAQ. This CDR3 comprises 16 residues. V trimming: 5 bases; J trimming: 3 bases; junction bases outside the gene matches: 8. CDR3 nucleotides: TGTGCCAGCAGCGTCCTAGCGGGGGTCCAAACAGATACGCAGTATTTT. This gives the protein CASSVLAGVQTDTQYF.

The chain has TRBV2 and TRBJ2-7, with D perhaps TRBD1 (5 bases). This CDR3 comprises 15 residues. Trimming stripped 2 bases from V and 0 bases from J, with 11 bases between. Germline V gives CDR1 SNHLY, CDR2 FYNNEI. The CDR3 spells CASSEIRTYSYEQYF. The CDR3 DNA follows: TGTGCCAGCAGTGAAATTAGGACATACTCCTACGAGCAGTACTTC. Complete variable domain (other parts from reference TRBV2 and TRBJ2-7): EPEVTQTPSHQVTQMGQEVILRCVPISNHLYFYWYRQILGQKVEFLVSFYNNEISEKSEIFDDQFSVERPDGSNFTLKIRSTKLEDSAMYFCASSEIRTYSYEQYFGPGTRLTVT.

The V gene is TRBV11-3, the J gene TRBJ1-1, with TRBD1 identical over 7 bases. Germline assignment: CDR1 SGHNT and CDR2 YENEEA. V trimming: 5 bases; J trimming: 0 bases; junction bases outside the gene matches: 6. This CDR3 has 15 amino acids. The CDR3 sequence: CASSQRQGLNTEAFF. DNA of the CDR3: TGTGCCAGCAGCCAGCGACAGGGACTGAACACTGAAGCTTTCTTT.

The chain combines TRBV5-4 with TRBJ1-2, with no clear D. V shed 0 bases and J shed 1 base, with 10 bases lying between them. The CDR3 is 15 residues long. Germline V gives CDR1 SGHNT, CDR2 YYREEE (reference sequence). The CDR3 region is CASSLATRNNYGYTF. DNA of the CDR3: TGTGCCAGCAGCTTGGCGACACGGAATAACTATGGCTACACCTTC.

The chain has TRBV6-6 and TRBJ1-3; D unresolved. Germline V CDR1 and CDR2: MNHNY, SVGAGI (reference sequence). With 0 bases removed from V and 4 bases from J, the gap between germline ends came to 10 bases. The CDR3 totals 15 residues. The CDR3 region is CASSYSGQRGNTIYF. The CDR3 DNA sequence: TGTGCCAGCAGTTACTCGGGCCAACGGGGAAACACCATATATTTT.

The rearrangement joins TRBV11-2 to TRBJ1-4, with D possibly being TRBD1 (5 bases). Per the germline V gene, CDR1 is SGHAT and CDR2 is FQNNGV. The CDR3 extends over 16 amino acids. Between the trimmed V and J ends, which lost 3 bases and 8 bases, there was a span of 19 bases. DNA of the CDR3: TGTGCCAGCAGCTTGTTTTCAGGGCCAAAGGGAGAAAAACTGTTTTTT. It translates to CASSLFSGPKGEKLFF.

The gene calls are TRBV7-9 and TRBJ2-3; TRBD1 agrees at 8 bases. Germline V gene lookup returns CDR1 SEHNR and CDR2 FQNEAQ (reference sequence). The CDR3 loop spans 15 amino acids. V was pared by 1 base and J by 2 bases, with 2 bases of the junction left unmatched. Here the CDR3 DNA reads TGTGCCAGCAGCTTAGGCAGGGGGCCCACAGATACGCAGTATTTT. Its translation is CASSLGRGPTDTQYF. The full variable domain, completed using reference TRBV7-9 and TRBJ2-3, is DTGVSQNPRHKITKRGQNVTFRCDPISEHNRLYWYRQTLGQGPEFLTYFQNEAQLEKSRLLSDRFSAERPKGSFSTLEIQRTEQGDSAMYLCASSLGRGPTDTQYFGPGTRLTVL.

The gene calls are TRBV27 and TRBJ2-1, with 11 bases aligning to TRBD1. CDR1 is MNHEY and CDR2 is SMNVEV in the germline V gene (reference sequence). The CDR3 runs to 19 residues. V lost 6 bases, J lost 9 bases, and 22 bases stayed unmatched. The CDR3 region has the DNA TGTGCCAGCAGCCTGAGTACCCCCTACCGGGACAGGGGGTCCGTTGAGCAGTTCTTC. Translated, it gives CASSLSTPYRDRGSVEQFF.

The chain links TRBV12-5 to TRBJ1-6, with D perhaps TRBD1 (5 bases). Trimming took off 5 bases at V and 12 bases at J, with 17 bases between the two ends. This CDR3 is 14 amino acids long. Germline lookup yields CDR1 LGHNT and CDR2 FRNRAP. The CDR3 nucleotides read TGTGCTAGTGGTCTTAGGCCAGGGTCGGTACCCCTCCACTTT. Translated: CASGLRPGSVPLHF.

This clone was observed a single time. The chain couples TRBV11-3 to TRBJ2-7; 7 nucleotides line up with TRBD2. The ends lost 2 bases at V and 2 bases at J; junction bases unmatched: 12. This CDR3 has 17 residues. Germline V lookup: CDR1 SGHNT, CDR2 YENEEA. The DNA of the CDR3 is TGTGCCAGCAGCTTATCTCTGAGCGGGGAGGATACCTACGAGCAGTACTTC. It yields the protein CASSLSLSGEDTYEQYF.

The chain has TRBV6-5 and TRBJ2-2, with TRBD1 matching 7 bases. Germline assignment: CDR1 MNHEY and CDR2 SVGAGI. The CDR3 is 14 amino acids. V lost 5 bases, J lost 1 base, and 1 base stayed unmatched. The CDR3 is CASSRTGNTGELFF. DNA of the CDR3: TGTGCCAGCAGTCGGACAGGGAACACCGGGGAGCTGTTTTTT.

This rearrangement joins TRBV23-1 to TRBJ1-6; the D gene is possibly TRBD1 (5 bases). TRBV23-1 is reported as an ORF; its role is uncertain. Trimming pared 8 bases from V and 9 bases from J, leaving 11 bases between. The CDR3 covers 12 residues. CDR3 protein: CASGREGSPLHF. Written as DNA, the CDR3 is TGCGCCAGCGGCAGGGAGGGTTCACCCCTCCACTTT.